This entry lists 21 T cell receptor beta chains sequenced from one sample in a study of cytomegalovirus exposure and HLA in healthy donors. The study ran its PCR with 60 Vbeta and 13 Jbeta primers. TCRdb's table, derived via immunoSEQ multiplex PCR, lists solely in-frame clones and lacks some. Of about 160,000 clones listed, roughly 80% are singletons. The source material was PBMCs. The receptors stem from a male donor in good health and CMV-seropositive.

The chain is built from TRBV5-6 and TRBJ1-1; 7 nucleotides agree with TRBD1. CDR1 SGHDT and CDR2 YYEEEE come from the germline V gene. J was trimmed by 3 bases and V by 0 bases; bases with no gene match: 5. The CDR3 length is 15 residues. The CDR3 nucleotides read TGTGCCAGCAGCTTGGCGGGACAGATGTACACTGAAGCTTTCTTT. Residues: CASSLAGQMYTEAFF.

The rearrangement uses TRBV2 and TRBJ1-1, with D maybe TRBD1 (6 bases). There are 14 residues in the CDR3. Trimming left V 6 bases short and J 5 bases short, with 16 bases between. Looked up from germline, CDR1 is SNHLY and CDR2 is FYNNEI. The CDR3 nucleotides are TGTGCCAGCAGCCAAACGGACAGTCGGACTGAAGCTTTCTTT. This gives the protein CASSQTDSRTEAFF.

J is TRBJ2-1 and V is TRBV9; weak D call: TRBD1 (6 bases). Trimming pared 3 bases from V and 1 base from J, leaving 11 bases between. This CDR3 has 15 residues. Germline loops: CDR1 SGDLS, CDR2 YYNGEE. This chain's CDR3 is CASSAGTTSYNEQFF. The CDR3 nucleotides read TGTGCCAGCAGCGCCGGGACAACATCCTACAATGAGCAGTTCTTC.

This clone is a singleton in its sample. The chain has TRBV5-6 and TRBJ2-3, with TRBD1 matching 9 bases. This CDR3 has 16 residues. Germline loops: CDR1 SGHDT, CDR2 YYEEEE. Trimming at V came to 1 base and at J to 6 bases, leaving 9 bases not matched to a gene. CDR3 residues: CASSLSPGTGLDTQYF. The CDR3 DNA reads as TGTGCCAGCAGCTTGTCGCCAGGGACAGGGTTGGATACGCAGTATTTT.

The rearrangement joins TRBV27 to TRBJ1-5, with D tentatively TRBD1 (5 bases). Trimming left V 6 bases short and J 0 bases short, with 9 bases between. Germline assignment: CDR1 MNHEY and CDR2 SMNVEV (reference sequence). The CDR3 consists of 14 residues. CDR3 in amino acids: CASRTGDSNQPQHF. The CDR3 DNA follows: TGTGCCAGCAGGACGGGGGATAGCAATCAGCCCCAGCATTTT.

The chain is built from TRBV6-6 and TRBJ1-2; 8 nucleotides agree with TRBD1. This CDR3 contains 15 residues. With V trimmed by 4 bases and J by 4 bases, 8 bases remained unmatched. CDR1 is MNHNY and CDR2 is SVGAGI in the germline V gene (reference sequence). The CDR3: CASSFLQGAGYGYTF. DNA for the CDR3: TGTGCCAGCAGTTTCCTCCAGGGGGCGGGCTATGGCTACACCTTC.

The V gene is TRBV6-1, the J gene TRBJ2-2, with D perhaps TRBD1 (6 bases). Trimming removed 2 bases from V and 4 bases from J, with 11 bases in between. This CDR3 is built from 15 residues. The germline gives CDR1 MNHNS, CDR2 SASEGT. The CDR3 is CASSEQGRATGELFF. CDR3 sequence (DNA): TGTGCCAGCAGTGAACAGGGGCGTGCCACCGGGGAGCTGTTTTTT.

Notes on this clone: Other DNA sequences within the sample encode an identical CDR3. This sequence joins TRBV5-1 and TRBJ2-7, with TRBD2 as a possible D gene (5 bases). The V gene lost 0 bases and the J gene lost 1 base, with 5 bases spanning the gap. CDR3 length: 13 residues. CDR1 is SGHRS and CDR2 is YFSETQ in the germline V gene. Here the CDR3 reads CASSLAGSYEQYF. CDR3 coding DNA: TGCGCCAGCAGCTTGGCGGGGTCCTACGAGCAGTACTTC.

This clone was recorded once. The chain is built from TRBV7-2 and TRBJ2-6, with 7 bases fitting TRBD2. CDR1 and CDR2 from the germline V gene are SGHTA and FQGNSA. This CDR3 spans 15 amino acids. V trimming: 3 bases; J trimming: 4 bases; junction bases outside the gene matches: 3. This CDR3 reads CASSFGGIGANVLTF. The CDR3 nucleotides are TGTGCCAGCAGCTTCGGGGGGATCGGGGCCAACGTCCTGACTTTC.

Worth noting for this clone: The junction departs from the called germline gene at one end, perhaps through a read error. The chain links TRBV7-2 to TRBJ2-7, with a weak D call TRBD2 (7 bases). From germline, CDR1 is SGHTA and CDR2 FQGNSA. This CDR3 region has 12 residues. The CDR3 nucleotides read TGTGCCAGCAGCCTATACGGGGGGCAGGTCGTGTTC. Translated: CASSLYGGQVVF.

The rearrangement joins TRBV30 to TRBJ1-5; 7 nucleotides line up with TRBD1. The CDR3 totals 13 residues. The ends lost 1 base at V and 5 bases at J; junction bases unmatched: 2. The germline gives CDR1 GTSNPN, CDR2 SVGIG (reference sequence). As DNA, the CDR3 is TGTGCCTGGAGTGGACAGGGACATCAGCCCCAGCATTTT. Protein product: CAWSGQGHQPQHF.

The chain links TRBV10-1 to TRBJ1-2; no firm D call. The CDR3 totals 13 residues. The V gene lost 2 bases and the J gene lost 3 bases, with 7 bases spanning the gap. Germline V CDR1 and CDR2: WNHNN, SYGVQD (reference sequence). For the CDR3, the DNA is TGCGCCAGCAGTGAGAGGCAGGACTATGGCTACACCTTC. This gives the protein CASSERQDYGYTF.

The chain couples TRBV2 to TRBJ2-5; TRBD2 agrees at 11 bases. V shed 4 bases and J 11 bases; nucleotides not matched to a gene: 21. Germline V gene data show CDR1 as SNHLY and CDR2 as FYNNEI. The CDR3 totals 18 residues. The CDR3 region is CASSVISGRALDNGGQYF. Written as DNA, the CDR3 is TGTGCCAGCAGTGTTATTAGCGGGAGGGCCTTGGATAACGGCGGGCAGTACTTC. The full variable domain, rest sourced from reference TRBV2 and TRBJ2-5, is EPEVTQTPSHQVTQMGQEVILRCVPISNHLYFYWYRQILGQKVEFLVSFYNNEISEKSEIFDDQFSVERPDGSNFTLKIRSTKLEDSAMYFCASSVISGRALDNGGQYFGPGTRLLVL.

V and J are TRBV6-5 and TRBJ2-2, with 7 bases identical to TRBD1. J gave up 3 bases and V 6 bases, and 4 bases lay outside the gene matches. This CDR3 comprises 14 residues. CDR1 and CDR2 (germline): MNHEY, SVGAGI. The CDR3 DNA reads TGTGCCAGCAGGAGGGGACAGTACACCGGGGAGCTGTTTTTT. Protein product: CASRRGQYTGELFF.

The chain combines TRBV19 with TRBJ1-5; 10 bases are shared with TRBD1. There are 19 residues in the CDR3. Looked up from germline, CDR1 is LNHDA and CDR2 is SQIVND (reference sequence). V trimming: 1 base; J trimming: 3 bases; junction bases outside the gene matches: 12. CDR3 nucleotide sequence: TGTGCCAGTAGTATAGCCCTAGGCTCGGGACAGGGGCTCAATCAGCCCCAGCATTTT. It translates to CASSIALGSGQGLNQPQHF.

V is TRBV27 and J is TRBJ2-1; 11 bases are shared with TRBD2. The V gene end was trimmed by 6 bases and the J gene end by 5 bases; junction bases not matched to a gene: 6. CDR3 size: 15 residues. CDR1 MNHEY and CDR2 SMNVEV come from the germline V gene (reference sequence). The CDR3 here is CASSSGTSGHNEQFF. The CDR3 DNA reads TGTGCCAGCAGCTCCGGGACTAGCGGCCACAATGAGCAGTTCTTC.

CDR3 region: CASRRQGGSEEQYF. The CDR3 nucleotides are TGTGCCAGCAGACGACAGGGGGGCTCAGAAGAGCAGTACTTC. This chain connects TRBV6-6 to TRBJ2-5; the match to TRBD1 covers 9 bases. Germline V gene sequence: CDR1 MNHNY, CDR2 SVGAGI (reference sequence). CDR3 length: 14 residues. Germline trimming cut 6 bases from V and 11 bases from J; bases unmatched to any gene: 13.

There are a few counts of this clone. The gene calls are TRBV15 and TRBJ2-1; TRBD2 matches at 10 bases. CDR3 size: 15 residues. Germline trimming cut 3 bases from V and 7 bases from J; bases unmatched to any gene: 6. Germline assignment: CDR1 LNHNV and CDR2 YYDKDF (reference sequence). CDR3 in amino acids: CATSRTGTSVNEQFF. For the CDR3, the DNA is TGTGCCACCAGCAGGACCGGGACTAGCGTAAATGAGCAGTTCTTC. The variable domain in full, completed from reference TRBV15 and TRBJ2-1, reads DAMVIQNPRYQVTQFGKPVTLSCSQTLNHNVMYWYQQKSSQAPKLLFHYYDKDFNNEADTPDNFQSRRPNTSFCFLDIRSPGLGDTAMYLCATSRTGTSVNEQFFGPGTRLTVL.

V is TRBV18 and J is TRBJ2-3, with D perhaps matching TRBD1 (5 bases). This CDR3 region has 14 residues. Germline V lookup: CDR1 KGHSH, CDR2 LQKENI. The V and J ends lost 3 bases and 1 base respectively, with 8 bases between them. CDR3 in amino acids: CASSPIRGTDTQYF. The CDR3 region has the DNA TGTGCCAGCTCACCCATCAGGGGCACAGATACGCAGTATTTT.

The chain combines TRBV6-1 with TRBJ2-3; TRBD1 matches at 10 bases. This CDR3 region has 14 residues. Germline CDR1 reads MNHNS; CDR2 reads SASEGT. V lost 3 bases, J lost 5 bases, and 2 bases stayed unmatched. The CDR3 sequence is CASSDGTGEDTQYF. For the CDR3, the DNA is TGTGCCAGCAGTGACGGGACAGGGGAAGATACGCAGTATTTT.

This chain connects TRBV11-2 to TRBJ2-7; the D gene is possibly TRBD2 (6 bases). CDR1 is SGHAT and CDR2 is FQNNGV in the germline V gene. Trimming took 4 bases from V and 4 from J, leaving 8 bases between them. This CDR3 is built from 12 residues. CDR3 sequence: CASSSGGYEQYF. DNA for the CDR3: TGTGCCAGCAGCTCCGGGGGATACGAGCAGTACTTC.